This T cell receptor (beta chain) derives from a study of T cell changes during pregnancy in multiple sclerosis. The protocol was immunoSEQ multiplex PCR, while the TCRdb copy is restricted to in-frame clones and leaves out a portion. Counted here are around 19,000 clones, about 83% occurring once; the ten biggest clones make up over 9%. The clonotype was recovered from a female donor with multiple sclerosis, enrolled in a pregnancy study. Sequences were derived from CD8+ T cells from peripheral blood mononuclear cells, sampled after pregnancy.

The CDR3 here is CASSLDPQGSYEQYF. The CDR3 bases are TGTGCCAGCAGCTTAGATCCCCAGGGGAGCTACGAGCAGTACTTC. V gene TRBV11-3 combines with J gene TRBJ2-7; possible D gene TRBD1, 6 bases. The CDR3 contains 15 residues. The germline CDR1 and CDR2 sequences are SGHNT and YENEEA. V was clipped by 0 bases and J by 3 bases, with 12 bases between them.